The TCR beta chain under discussion was sequenced for a study of cytomegalovirus exposure and HLA in healthy donors. Overall study context: The study placed 80% to 85% of its 350 to 400 genotyped donors in the Caucasian-associated ancestry cluster. Findings and limits, study-wide: The authors enumerated some 170 TCR beta chains as linked to cytomegalovirus. Researchers reported from a later analysis that most CMV-associated TCR beta chains appeared HLA-restricted. The authors excluded some V segments, including TRBV6-2 and TRBV6-3, as indistinguishable.

The study ran its PCR with 60 Vbeta and 13 Jbeta primers. Assay used: immunoSEQ multiplex PCR; TCRdb lists only in-frame clones, some missing. The profile shows approximately 220,000 clones, over 65% of them singletons. On this clone itself: The antigen remains unidentified.

The V gene end was trimmed by 4 bases and the J gene end by 0 bases; junction bases not matched to a gene: 8. The CDR3 contains 16 residues. Germline V CDR1 and CDR2: SGHRS, YFSETQ. This TCR came from a man between 18 and 35 years old in good health and CMV-seronegative. The rearrangement joins TRBV5-1 to TRBJ2-3; TRBD2 matches 7 bases. The sequenced sample consisted of PBMCs. Here the CDR3 DNA reads TGCGCCAGCAGCCAATCAAGCGGGACTAGCACAGATACGCAGTATTTT. Translated, it gives CASSQSSGTSTDTQYF. Full variable domain (remainder filled in from reference TRBV5-1 and TRBJ2-3): KAGVTQTPRYLIKTRGQQVTLSCSPISGHRSVSWYQQTPGQGLQFLFEYFSETQRNKGNFPGRFSGRQFSNSRSEMNVSTLELGDSALYLCASSQSSGTSTDTQYFGPGTRLTVL.